These 17 T cell receptor beta chains were all obtained from the same sample, sequenced in a study of T cells in Graves' hyperthyroidism and ophthalmopathy. TCR beta CDR3 regions were amplified from RNA transcripts. First-round RT-PCR with HTBI primers amplified the TCR CDR3 region. TCRdb called the multiplex PCR reads again in MiXCR, with one record for every CDR3 protein. This table holds 300,000 to 450,000 distinct CDR3 sequences, approximately 13% found once. Sequencing used blood. These receptors were obtained from a woman aged 55-70 years with Graves' hyperthyroidism.

This clonotype was seen at least ten times. At one end the junction does not follow the germline gene, possibly because of a read error. The CDR3: CATSFGSGMYNEQLF. CDR3 DNA: TGTGCCACCAGTTTCGGTAGCGGAATGTACAATGAGCAGCTCTTC. The rearrangement links TRBV24-1 to TRBJ2-1; the D gene is possibly TRBD2 (6 bases). The CDR3 runs 15 residues. Germline assignment: CDR1 KGHDR and CDR2 SFDVKD.

This clonotype was counted only a few times. This chain connects TRBV20-1 to TRBJ2-7; 8 bases agree with TRBD2. Germline CDR1 and CDR2: DFQATT and SNEGSKA (reference sequence). The CDR3 runs 15 residues. V was pared by 1 base and J by 0 bases, with 5 bases of the junction left unmatched. CDR3 nucleotide sequence: TGCAGTGCTAGAGGTACTAGCGGAAACTCCTACGAGCAGTACTTC. Its translation: CSARGTSGNSYEQYF.

This clonotype has more than one count but fewer than ten. This chain joins TRBV9 and TRBJ2-1, with TRBD1 identical over 10 bases. The V segment lost 5 bases and the J segment 3 bases; nucleotides outside the gene matches: 8. Germline V CDR1 and CDR2: SGDLS, YYNGEE. CDR3 size: 16 residues. In DNA, the CDR3 is TGTGCCAGCAGTCAACCGGGACAGGGGTACTACAATGAGCAGTTCTTC. This translates into CASSQPGQGYYNEQFF.

This chain links TRBV6-2 or TRBV6-3 with TRBJ2-7; a weak D match, TRBD2 (5 bases). The CDR3 length is 16 residues. The ends were cut back, 0 bases at V and 2 bases at J, with 14 bases in the middle. The germline gives CDR1 MNHEY, CDR2 SVGEGT. CDR3 loop: CASSYSAGTATYEQYF. As DNA, the CDR3 is TGTGCCAGCAGTTACTCTGCGGGTACGGCAACCTACGAGCAGTACTTC.

V and J are TRBV25-1 and TRBJ2-7; D may be TRBD1 or TRBD2 (5 bases each). Looked up from germline, CDR1 is MGHDK and CDR2 is SYGVNS. This CDR3 contains 14 residues. The ends were cut back, 6 bases at V and 12 bases at J, with 24 bases in the middle. The CDR3 spells CASSPWGPPSRRYF. CDR3 nucleotide sequence: TGTGCCAGCAGCCCCTGGGGACCCCCATCCCGGCGGTACTTC.

At least ten counts were recorded for this clonotype. The CDR3 region has the DNA TGCAGCGTCGCGGACTCCCCCTACGAGCAGTACTTC. This sequence encodes CSVADSPYEQYF. The chain combines TRBV29-1 with TRBJ2-7; TRBD2 is a possible D gene (5 bases). The V gene's germline CDR1 is SQVTM and CDR2 ANQGSEA. The ends were cut back, 6 bases at V and 2 bases at J, with 11 bases in the middle. The CDR3 loop spans 12 amino acids.

The table lists this clonotype with many counts. The chain has TRBV7-8 and TRBJ2-3; D is uncertain. V lost 1 base, J lost 4 bases, and 9 bases lay in between. Germline V gene sequence: CDR1 SGHVS, CDR2 FQNEAQ. The CDR3 has 14 residues. CDR3 protein: CASSLEIFPDTQYF. The CDR3 DNA reads TGTGCCAGCAGCTTAGAGATTTTCCCAGATACGCAGTATTTT.

This clonotype was counted between two and nine times. Written as DNA, the CDR3 is TGTGCCAGCAGTCTACCTCAGGGAACCGAGCAGTACTTC. Translated: CASSLPQGTEQYF. The V and J genes are TRBV6-2 or TRBV6-3 and TRBJ2-7; D might be TRBD1 (5 bases). Germline V gene data show CDR1 as MNHEY and CDR2 as SVGEGT. V shed 5 bases and J shed 6 bases, with 14 bases lying between them. This CDR3 comprises 13 residues.

V is TRBV4-1 and J is TRBJ1-2; 7 bases map to TRBD1. With V trimmed by 5 bases and J by 3 bases, 3 bases remained unmatched. This CDR3 contains 13 residues. Per the germline V gene, CDR1 is MGHRA and CDR2 is YSYEKL. This CDR3 is CASSGDRDYGYTF. CDR3 DNA sequence: TGCGCCAGCAGCGGAGACAGGGACTATGGCTACACCTTC.

At least ten counts were recorded for this clonotype. V gene TRBV6-1 combines with J gene TRBJ2-5; D is uncertain. CDR1 and CDR2 (germline): MNHNS, SASEGT. The CDR3 length is 14 residues. V gave up 7 bases and J gave up 2 bases, with 14 bases separating them. The CDR3 reads CASTRTEYQETQYF. CDR3 DNA sequence: TGTGCCAGCACCCGGACGGAGTATCAAGAGACCCAGTACTTC.

This clonotype was detected ten times or more. The rearrangement joins TRBV6-1 to TRBJ2-1; D not certain. The germline V gene has CDR1 MNHNS and CDR2 SASEGT. Trimming left V 6 bases short and J 6 bases short, with 24 bases between. The CDR3 consists of 17 residues. CDR3 loop: CASRRAQSWTALNEQFF. CDR3 DNA: TGTGCCAGCAGAAGAGCTCAATCATGGACCGCTCTCAATGAGCAGTTCTTC.

Many counts were recorded for this clonotype. The chain uses TRBV7-9 and TRBJ1-2, with TRBD1 as a possible D gene (6 bases). Germline V lookup: CDR1 SEHNR, CDR2 FQNEAQ (reference sequence). The CDR3 totals 13 residues. V was shortened by 3 bases and J by 7 bases, with 12 bases between the two germline ends. The CDR3 loop is CASSLGAQSGYTF. Here the CDR3 DNA reads TGTGCCAGCAGCTTGGGGGCGCAGTCTGGCTACACCTTC.

This clonotype was observed at least ten times. The chain combines TRBV11-3 with TRBJ1-2; 8 positions match TRBD1. Trimming removed 1 base from V and 2 bases from J; junction bases left unmatched: 9. The CDR3 has 17 residues. In germline, CDR1 is SGHNT, CDR2 YENEEA. CDR3 bases: TGTGCCAGCAGCTTAGGTAGACAGGGGTCCGCCAACTATGGCTACACCTTC. Translation gives CASSLGRQGSANYGYTF.

The sample holds many counts of this clonotype. The chain uses TRBV7-3 and TRBJ1-5; 11 bases fit TRBD1. The CDR3 length is 20 residues. V dropped 3 bases and J dropped 0; count of bases not matched to a gene: 13. CDR1 is SGHTA, CDR2 FQGTGA, per germline. CDR3: CASSFIRTGGAIGSNQPQHF. The DNA for the CDR3 is TGTGCCAGCAGCTTCATCCGGACAGGGGGCGCGATAGGTAGCAATCAGCCCCAGCATTTT.

The chain employs TRBV7-3 and TRBJ2-7; 10 bases line up with TRBD2. The CDR3 consists of 16 residues. Germline loops: CDR1 SGHTA, CDR2 FQGTGA. J lost 7 bases, V lost 5 bases, and 14 bases had no gene match. CDR3 residues: CASSPAASGRIYEQYF. CDR3 DNA sequence: TGTGCCAGCAGCCCGGCTGCTAGCGGGAGAATTTATGAGCAGTACTTC.

This clonotype showed up many times. This chain links TRBV7-8 with TRBJ2-3; D uncertain. Germline values: CDR1 SGHVS, CDR2 FQNEAQ. Trimming cost V 4 bases and J 3 bases, with 8 bases left between them. This CDR3 has 13 residues. Written as DNA, the CDR3 is TGTGCCAGCAGCTCACGACCTACAGATACGCAGTATTTT. Translated: CASSSRPTDTQYF.

This clonotype was seen ten or more times. The chain uses TRBV12-3 or TRBV12-4 and TRBJ2-7; possible D gene TRBD2, 7 bases. V lost 3 bases and J lost 4, with 16 bases in between. The CDR3 sequence is 15 residues long. The CDR3 bases are TGTGCCAGCAGTTTCAGGGGAGGGCCTGCATACGAGCAGTACTTC. Protein product: CASSFRGGPAYEQYF.